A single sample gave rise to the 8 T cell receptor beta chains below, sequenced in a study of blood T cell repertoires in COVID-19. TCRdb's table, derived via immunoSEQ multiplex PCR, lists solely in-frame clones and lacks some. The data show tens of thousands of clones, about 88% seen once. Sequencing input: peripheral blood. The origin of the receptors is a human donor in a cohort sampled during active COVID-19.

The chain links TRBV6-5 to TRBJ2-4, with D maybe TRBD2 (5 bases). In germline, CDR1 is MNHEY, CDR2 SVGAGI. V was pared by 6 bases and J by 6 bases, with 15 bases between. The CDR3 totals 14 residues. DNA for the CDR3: TGTGCCAGCAGACGGGAAAACAGCCCAAACATTCAGTACTTC. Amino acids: CASRRENSPNIQYF.

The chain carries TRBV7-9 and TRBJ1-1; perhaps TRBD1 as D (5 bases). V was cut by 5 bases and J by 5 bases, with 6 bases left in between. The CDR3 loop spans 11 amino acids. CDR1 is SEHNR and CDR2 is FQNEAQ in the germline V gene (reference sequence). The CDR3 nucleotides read TGTGCCAGCAGCCGGACAACTGAAGCTTTCTTT. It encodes CASSRTTEAFF.

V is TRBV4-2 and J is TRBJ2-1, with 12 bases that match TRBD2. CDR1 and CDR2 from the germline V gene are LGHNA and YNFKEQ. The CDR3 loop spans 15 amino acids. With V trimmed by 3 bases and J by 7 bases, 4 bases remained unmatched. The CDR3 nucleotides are TGTGCCAGCAGCCAGGCTAGCGGGAGGGGAAATGAGCAGTTCTTC. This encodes CASSQASGRGNEQFF.

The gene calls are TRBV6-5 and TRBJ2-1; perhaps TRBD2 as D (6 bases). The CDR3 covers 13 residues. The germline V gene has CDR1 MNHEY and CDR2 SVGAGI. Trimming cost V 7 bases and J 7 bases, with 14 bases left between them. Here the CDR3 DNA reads TGTGCCAGCACCAAGGTAGGGAGGAATGAGCAGTTCTTC. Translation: CASTKVGRNEQFF.

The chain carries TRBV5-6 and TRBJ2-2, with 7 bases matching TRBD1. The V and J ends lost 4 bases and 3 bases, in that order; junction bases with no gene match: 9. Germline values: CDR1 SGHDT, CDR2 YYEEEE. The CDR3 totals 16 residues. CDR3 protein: CASSLGGRLDTGELFF. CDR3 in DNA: TGTGCCAGCAGCCTAGGGGGCCGTTTGGACACCGGGGAGCTGTTTTTT.

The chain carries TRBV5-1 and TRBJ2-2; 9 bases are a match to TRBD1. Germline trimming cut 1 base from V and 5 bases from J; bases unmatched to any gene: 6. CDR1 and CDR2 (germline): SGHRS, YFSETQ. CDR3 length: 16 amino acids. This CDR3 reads CASSLSGQGGTGELFF. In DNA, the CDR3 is TGCGCCAGCAGCTTGTCGGGACAGGGAGGGACCGGGGAGCTGTTTTTT.

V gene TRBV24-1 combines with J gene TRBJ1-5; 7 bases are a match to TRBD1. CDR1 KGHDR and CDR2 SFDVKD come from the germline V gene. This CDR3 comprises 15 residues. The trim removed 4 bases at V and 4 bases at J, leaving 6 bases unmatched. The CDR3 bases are TGTGCCACCAGTGACACCCGGGACAGTAATCAGCCCCAGCATTTT. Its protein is CATSDTRDSNQPQHF.

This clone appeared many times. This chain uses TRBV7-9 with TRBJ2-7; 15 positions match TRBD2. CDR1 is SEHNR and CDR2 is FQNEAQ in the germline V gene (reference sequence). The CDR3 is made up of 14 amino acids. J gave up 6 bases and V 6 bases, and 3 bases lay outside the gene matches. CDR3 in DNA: TGTGCCAGCAGTTGGGGACTAGCGGGGGGCGAGCAGTACTTC. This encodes CASSWGLAGGEQYF.